These 15 T cell receptor beta chains came from one sample sequenced in a study of shared clonotypes between healthy human individuals. TCRdb keeps only in-frame clones here, not all; method: immunoSEQ multiplex PCR. This table holds hundreds of thousands of clones, roughly 79% found once. The sample taken for sequencing was PBMCs. The receptors stem from a woman in her forties in good health. Some clones in this sample may be carry-over from other donors' samples.

The chain links TRBV30 to TRBJ2-7; D gene uncertain. CDR3 length equals 11 residues. From germline, CDR1 is GTSNPN and CDR2 SVGIG (reference sequence). The germline V and J ends were trimmed by 2 bases and 5 bases, with 7 bases remaining between them. CDR3 protein: CAWSHSHEQYF. The DNA of the CDR3 is TGTGCCTGGAGTCACAGCCACGAGCAGTACTTC. Using reference TRBV30 and TRBJ2-7 for the parts outside the CDR3, the full variable domain is SQTIHQWPATLVQPVGSPLSLECTVEGTSNPNLYWYRQAAGRGLQLLFYSVGIGQISSEVPQNLSASRPQDRQFILSSKKLLLSDSGFYLCAWSHSHEQYFGPGTRLTVT.

This clone has only a few counts. V usage is TRBV2 and J usage is TRBJ1-1; D might be TRBD1 (5 bases). Germline V lookup: CDR1 SNHLY, CDR2 FYNNEI. The CDR3 covers 14 residues. V shed 3 bases and J shed 4 bases, with 12 bases lying between them. In nucleotides, the CDR3 is TGTGCCAGCAGTGACCGGACACGGCGCACTGAAGCTTTCTTT. As protein: CASSDRTRRTEAFF.

This chain links TRBV28 with TRBJ2-1; 10 bases fit TRBD2. The germline CDR1 and CDR2 sequences are MDHEN and SYDVKM. The CDR3 totals 15 residues. Germline trimming cut 5 bases from V and 2 bases from J; bases unmatched to any gene: 3. CDR3 loop: CASSPSGRAYNEQFF. The CDR3 nucleotides are TGTGCCAGCAGTCCGAGCGGGAGGGCCTACAATGAGCAGTTCTTC.

This chain uses TRBV21-1 with TRBJ2-2; the listed D gene, TRBD1, was not tested against the DNA. TRBV21-1 is marked as a pseudogene. The CDR3 has 13 amino acids. CDR3 loop: CASITRWGRYLFF. DNA for the CDR3: TGTGCCAGCATCACTCGGTGGGGCCGGTACTTGTTTTTT.

The V call is TRBV30, the J call TRBJ2-5; the D call may be TRBD1 or TRBD2 (5 bases each). The DNA end lines up better with TRBJ2-7; the J call may be wrong. The CDR3 is 13 amino acids. CDR1 GTSNPN and CDR2 SVGIG come from the germline V gene (reference sequence). The CDR3 nucleotides are TGTGCCTGGAGTGTGGGGACCTCCTACGAGCAGTACTTC. It encodes CAWSVGTSYEQYF.

This chain links TRBV28 with TRBJ2-7, with 9 bases that match TRBD2. Germline CDR1 is MDHEN and CDR2 is SYDVKM. CDR3 size: 15 residues. The trim removed 5 bases at V and 6 bases at J, leaving 11 bases unmatched. CDR3 bases: TGTGCCAGCAGTCCCCCGGGAGCGGGAGGACCCGAGCAGTACTTC. This sequence encodes CASSPPGAGGPEQYF.

A note on this clone: Just one base apart from a much larger clone, this may be a read error. V and J are TRBV7-9 and TRBJ2-1, with 9 bases fitting TRBD2. The CDR3 has 15 amino acids. The ends lost 4 bases at V and 8 bases at J; junction bases unmatched: 9. Germline loops: CDR1 SEHNR, CDR2 FQNEAQ (reference sequence). CDR3 DNA sequence: TGTGCCAGCAGCTATAGCGGGGGCGGAGGAGATGAGCAGTTCTTC. Residues: CASSYSGGGGDEQFF. The whole variable domain, remainder taken from reference TRBV7-9 and TRBJ2-1, is DTGVSQNPRHKITKRGQNVTFRCDPISEHNRLYWYRQTLGQGPEFLTYFQNEAQLEKSRLLSDRFSAERPKGSFSTLEIQRTEQGDSAMYLCASSYSGGGGDEQFFGPGTRLTVL.

V is TRBV9 and J is TRBJ2-3; D is possibly TRBD2 (5 bases). Per the germline V gene, CDR1 is SGDLS and CDR2 is YYNGEE. Trimming stripped 2 bases from V and 0 bases from J, with 10 bases between. The CDR3 is made up of 15 amino acids. The CDR3 protein is CASSVGSVSTDTQYF. The CDR3 DNA is TGTGCCAGCAGCGTGGGTAGCGTTAGCACAGATACGCAGTATTTT. The whole variable domain, filled in from reference TRBV9 and TRBJ2-3, reads DSGVTQTPKHLITATGQRVTLRCSPRSGDLSVYWYQQSLDQGLQFLIQYYNGEERAKGNILERFSAQQFPDLHSELNLSSLELGDSALYFCASSVGSVSTDTQYFGPGTRLTVL.

The genes are TRBV6-5 and TRBJ1-1; D remains ambiguous. This CDR3 contains 14 residues. With 7 bases removed from V and 5 bases from J, the gap between germline ends came to 17 bases. Germline V gives CDR1 MNHEY, CDR2 SVGAGI. CDR3 loop: CASKVDSWLTEAFF. CDR3 DNA: TGTGCCAGCAAAGTTGACTCCTGGTTAACTGAAGCTTTCTTT.

This clone is a singleton in its sample. V is TRBV20-1 and J is TRBJ2-7; D call uncertain. With 2 bases removed from V and 2 bases from J, the gap between germline ends came to 4 bases. The CDR3 length is 11 residues. The V gene's germline CDR1 is DFQATT and CDR2 SNEGSKA (reference sequence). DNA of the CDR3: TGCAGTGCTAGAAAGGCCTACGAGCAGTACTTC. Protein sequence: CSARKAYEQYF.

The V call is TRBV6-5, the J call TRBJ2-2, with D possibly TRBD1 on 6 matching bases. The ends were cut back, 5 bases at V and 6 bases at J, with 16 bases in the middle. Germline assignment: CDR1 MNHEY and CDR2 SVGAGI. The CDR3 runs to 15 residues. The CDR3 DNA is TGTGCCAGCAGTCAGACAGGAATGATTGCCGGGGAGCTGTTTTTT. Its translation is CASSQTGMIAGELFF.

This clone turned up a few times. The rearrangement joins TRBV5-1 to TRBJ2-5, with 14 bases that match TRBD2. The J segment lost 3 bases and the V segment lost 4 bases, leaving 2 bases of the junction unmatched. Germline V gene sequence: CDR1 SGHRS, CDR2 YFSETQ. CDR3 size: 15 residues. CDR3: CASSRGLAGEETQYF. The CDR3 coding sequence is TGCGCCAGCAGCCGGGGACTAGCGGGAGAAGAGACCCAGTACTTC.

The chain has TRBV30 and TRBJ2-7; unclear D gene. Between the trimmed V and J ends, which lost 3 bases and 5 bases, there was a span of 14 bases. CDR1 is GTSNPN, CDR2 SVGIG, per germline (reference sequence). The CDR3 spans 13 residues. The CDR3 protein is CAWSPGLGDEQYF. Here the CDR3 DNA reads TGTGCCTGGAGCCCCGGGCTCGGCGACGAGCAGTACTTC.

This clone was seen once. The chain uses TRBV7-9 and TRBJ1-1; D is undetermined. Germline V gene sequence: CDR1 SEHNR, CDR2 FQNEAQ (reference sequence). This CDR3 comprises 14 residues. V was pared by 0 bases and J by 1 base, with 6 bases between. This chain's CDR3 is CASSLARANTEAFF. The CDR3 DNA is TGTGCCAGCAGCTTAGCGAGGGCGAACACTGAAGCTTTCTTT. Using reference TRBV7-9 and TRBJ1-1 for the parts outside the CDR3, the full variable domain is DTGVSQNPRHKITKRGQNVTFRCDPISEHNRLYWYRQTLGQGPEFLTYFQNEAQLEKSRLLSDRFSAERPKGSFSTLEIQRTEQGDSAMYLCASSLARANTEAFFGQGTRLTVV.

The chain links TRBV19 to TRBJ2-7; 15 nucleotides match TRBD2. Unmatched junction bases numbered 16, after V lost 10 bases and J lost 0 bases. Germline CDR1 reads LNHDA; CDR2 reads SQIVND (reference sequence). This CDR3 is built from 19 residues. The CDR3 loop reads CAMGLPPGLAGGCSYEQYF. The CDR3 bases are TGTGCCATGGGCCTCCCTCCGGGACTAGCGGGAGGCTGCTCCTACGAGCAGTACTTC.